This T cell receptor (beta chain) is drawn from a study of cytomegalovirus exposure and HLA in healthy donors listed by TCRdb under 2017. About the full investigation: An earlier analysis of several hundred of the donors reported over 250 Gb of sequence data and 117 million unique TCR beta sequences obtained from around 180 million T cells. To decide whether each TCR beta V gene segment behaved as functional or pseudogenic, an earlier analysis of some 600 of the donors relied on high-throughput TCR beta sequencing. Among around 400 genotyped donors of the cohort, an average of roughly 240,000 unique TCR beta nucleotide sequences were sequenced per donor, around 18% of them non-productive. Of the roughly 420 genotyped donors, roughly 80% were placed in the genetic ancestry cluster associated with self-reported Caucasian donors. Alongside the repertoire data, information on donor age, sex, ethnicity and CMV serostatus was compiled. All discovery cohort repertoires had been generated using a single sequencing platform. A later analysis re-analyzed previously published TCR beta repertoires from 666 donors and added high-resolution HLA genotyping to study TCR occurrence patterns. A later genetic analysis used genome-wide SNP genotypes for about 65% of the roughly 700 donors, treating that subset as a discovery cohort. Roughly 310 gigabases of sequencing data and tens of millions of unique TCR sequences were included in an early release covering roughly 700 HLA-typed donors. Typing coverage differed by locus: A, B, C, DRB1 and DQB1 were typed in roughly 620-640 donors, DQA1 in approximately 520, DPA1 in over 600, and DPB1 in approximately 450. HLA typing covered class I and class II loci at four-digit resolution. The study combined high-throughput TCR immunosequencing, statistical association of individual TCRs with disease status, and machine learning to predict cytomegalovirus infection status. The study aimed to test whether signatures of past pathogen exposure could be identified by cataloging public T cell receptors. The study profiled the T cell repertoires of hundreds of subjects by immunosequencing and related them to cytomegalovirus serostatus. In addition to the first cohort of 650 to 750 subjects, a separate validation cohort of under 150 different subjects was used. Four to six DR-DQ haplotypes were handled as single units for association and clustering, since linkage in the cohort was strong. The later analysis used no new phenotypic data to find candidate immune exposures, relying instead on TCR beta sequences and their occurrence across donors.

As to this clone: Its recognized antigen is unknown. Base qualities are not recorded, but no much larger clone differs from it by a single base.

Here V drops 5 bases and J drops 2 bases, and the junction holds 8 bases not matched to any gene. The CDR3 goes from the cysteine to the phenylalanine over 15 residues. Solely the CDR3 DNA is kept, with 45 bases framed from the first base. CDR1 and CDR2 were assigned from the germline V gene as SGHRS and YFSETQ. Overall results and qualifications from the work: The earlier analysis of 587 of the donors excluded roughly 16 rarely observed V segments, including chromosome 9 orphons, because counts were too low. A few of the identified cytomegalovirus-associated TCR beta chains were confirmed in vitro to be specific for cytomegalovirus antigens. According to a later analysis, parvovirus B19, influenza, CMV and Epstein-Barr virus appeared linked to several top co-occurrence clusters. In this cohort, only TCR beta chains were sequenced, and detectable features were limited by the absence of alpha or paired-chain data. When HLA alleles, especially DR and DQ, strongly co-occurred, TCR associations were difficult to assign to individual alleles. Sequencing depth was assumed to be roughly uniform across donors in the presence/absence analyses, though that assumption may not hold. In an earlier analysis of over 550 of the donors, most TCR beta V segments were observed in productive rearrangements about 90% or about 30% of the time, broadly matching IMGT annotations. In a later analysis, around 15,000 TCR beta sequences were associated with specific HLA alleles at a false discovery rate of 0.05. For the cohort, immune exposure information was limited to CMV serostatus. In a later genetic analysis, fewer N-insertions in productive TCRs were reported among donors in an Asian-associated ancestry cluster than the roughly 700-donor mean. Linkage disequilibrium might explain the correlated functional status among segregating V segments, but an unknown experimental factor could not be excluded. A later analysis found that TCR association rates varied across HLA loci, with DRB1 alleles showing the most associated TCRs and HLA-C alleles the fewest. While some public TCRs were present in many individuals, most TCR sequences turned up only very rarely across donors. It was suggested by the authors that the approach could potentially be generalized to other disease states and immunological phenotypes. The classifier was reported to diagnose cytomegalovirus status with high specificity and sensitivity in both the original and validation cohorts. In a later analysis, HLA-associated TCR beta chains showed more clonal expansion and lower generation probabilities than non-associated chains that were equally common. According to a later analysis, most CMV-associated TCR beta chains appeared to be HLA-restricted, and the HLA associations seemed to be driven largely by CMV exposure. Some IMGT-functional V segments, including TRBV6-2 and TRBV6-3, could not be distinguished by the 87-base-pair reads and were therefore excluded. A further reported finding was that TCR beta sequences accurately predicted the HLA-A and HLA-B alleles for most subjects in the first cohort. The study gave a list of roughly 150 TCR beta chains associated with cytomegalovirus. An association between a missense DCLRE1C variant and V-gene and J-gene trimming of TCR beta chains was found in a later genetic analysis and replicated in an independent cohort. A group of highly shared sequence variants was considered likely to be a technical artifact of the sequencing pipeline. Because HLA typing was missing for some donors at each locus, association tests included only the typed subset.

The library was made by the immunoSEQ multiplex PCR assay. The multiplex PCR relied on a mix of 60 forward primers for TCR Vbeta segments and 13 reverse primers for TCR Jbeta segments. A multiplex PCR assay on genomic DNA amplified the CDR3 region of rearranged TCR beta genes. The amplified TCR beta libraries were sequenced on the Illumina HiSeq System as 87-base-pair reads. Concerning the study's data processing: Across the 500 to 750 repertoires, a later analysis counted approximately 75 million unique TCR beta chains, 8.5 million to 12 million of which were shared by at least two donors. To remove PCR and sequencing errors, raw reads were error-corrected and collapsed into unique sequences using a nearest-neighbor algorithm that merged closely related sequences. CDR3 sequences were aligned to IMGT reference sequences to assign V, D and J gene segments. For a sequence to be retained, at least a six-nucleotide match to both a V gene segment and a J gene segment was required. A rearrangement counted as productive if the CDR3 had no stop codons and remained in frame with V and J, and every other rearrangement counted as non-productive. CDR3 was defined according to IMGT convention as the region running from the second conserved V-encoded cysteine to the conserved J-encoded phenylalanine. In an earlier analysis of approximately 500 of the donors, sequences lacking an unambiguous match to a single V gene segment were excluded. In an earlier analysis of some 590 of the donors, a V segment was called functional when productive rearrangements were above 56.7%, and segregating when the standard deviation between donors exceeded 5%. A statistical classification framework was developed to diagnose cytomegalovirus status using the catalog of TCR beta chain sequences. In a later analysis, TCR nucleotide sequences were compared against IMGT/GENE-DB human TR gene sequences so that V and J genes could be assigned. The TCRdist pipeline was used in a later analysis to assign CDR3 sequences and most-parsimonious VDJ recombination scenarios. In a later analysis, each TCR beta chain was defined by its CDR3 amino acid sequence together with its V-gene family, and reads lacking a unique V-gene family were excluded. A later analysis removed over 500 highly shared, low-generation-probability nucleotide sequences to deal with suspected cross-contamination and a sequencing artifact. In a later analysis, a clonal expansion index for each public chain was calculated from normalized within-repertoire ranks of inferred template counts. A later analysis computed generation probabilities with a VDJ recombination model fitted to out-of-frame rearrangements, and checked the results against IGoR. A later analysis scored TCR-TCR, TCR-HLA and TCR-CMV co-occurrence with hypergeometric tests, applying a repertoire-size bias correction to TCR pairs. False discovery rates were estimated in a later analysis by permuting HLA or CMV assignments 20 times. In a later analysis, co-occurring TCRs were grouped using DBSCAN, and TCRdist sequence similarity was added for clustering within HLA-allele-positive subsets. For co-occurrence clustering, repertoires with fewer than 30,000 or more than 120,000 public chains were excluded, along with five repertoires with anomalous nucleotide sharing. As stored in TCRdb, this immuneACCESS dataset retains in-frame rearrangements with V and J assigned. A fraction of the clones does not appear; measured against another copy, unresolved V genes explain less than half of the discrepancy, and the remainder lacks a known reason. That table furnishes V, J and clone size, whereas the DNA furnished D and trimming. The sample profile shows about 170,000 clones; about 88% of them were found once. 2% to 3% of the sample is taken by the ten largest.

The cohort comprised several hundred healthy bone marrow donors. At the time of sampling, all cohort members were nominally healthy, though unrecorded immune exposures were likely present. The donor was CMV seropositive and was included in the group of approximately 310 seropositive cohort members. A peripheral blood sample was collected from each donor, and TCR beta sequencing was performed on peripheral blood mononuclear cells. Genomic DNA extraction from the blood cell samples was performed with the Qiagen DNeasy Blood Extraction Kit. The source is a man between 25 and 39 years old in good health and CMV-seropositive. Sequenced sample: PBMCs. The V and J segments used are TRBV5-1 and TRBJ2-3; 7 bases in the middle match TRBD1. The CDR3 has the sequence CASSPQTGPTDTQYF. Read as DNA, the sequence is TGCGCCAGCAGTCCCCAGACAGGGCCCACAGATACGCAGTATTTT.